This TCR beta chain was observed in a study of T cell responses to AZD1222 COVID-19 vaccine (dated by TCRdb to about 2021). About the investigation overall: AZD1222 recipients whose second dose came at about 4 weeks and those whose second dose came at about 12 weeks were combined into one group, since spike-specific TCR depth and breadth did not differ between the two schedules. A total of 230 to 250 trial participants underwent TCR sequencing, of whom around 200 received two doses of AZD1222 and some 26 received two doses of the MenACWY control vaccine. Trial participants were enrolled by age into 18-55, 56-69 and 70-plus year subgroups, with approximately 150, 30 and 60 TCR-sequenced participants respectively.

Worth noting for this clone: The specificity of this receptor is unknown. No much larger clone exists at a distance of one base, and base qualities are not known.

The CDR3 has 16 amino acids, counting the end cysteine and phenylalanine. The DNA shown is the 48-base CDR3, in frame from base 1. At the junction V is shortened by 0 bases and J by 8 bases, with 16 bases in between. The germline V gene specifies LGHNA as CDR1 and YNFKEQ as CDR2. The CDR3 regions of human TCRbeta chains were analyzed by immunosequencing. As for the authors' bioinformatics: Repertoire TCRs were checked for matches against a reference library of SARS-CoV-2-specific TCRs that had been generated using the MIRA antigen-specificity platform. Breadth was defined as the fraction of unique TCRs that were SARS-CoV-2-associated, and depth was defined as the fraction of total T cells that were SARS-CoV-2-associated. Using the MIRA data, each spike-specific TCR was mapped to the spike region that the TCR reacts to and placed in a CD4 or CD8 class. Log10-transformed breadth and depth values were compared by one-way ANOVA with Sidak's multiple comparisons tests. TCRdb re-hosts the immuneACCESS table, in-frame sequences only. Its copies lack some clones; in the studies checked, an unresolved V gene accounts for under half of them, and the cause for the rest is not known. V and J calls plus clone size are reproduced from that table; the DNA served to infer D and trimming. The sample records 150,000 to 200,000 clones, around 94% of which are singletons. Approximately 0.64% of the sample belongs to the ten largest clones.

Paper-wide results and their limitations: In the small 56-69-year group, the increase in depth fell short of significance, most likely because of low power. Because no day 14 peak-response samples were available, the repertoires could be characterized only after the peak T cell response. Conclusions about previously exposed vaccinees are limited because only five to seven AZD1222 recipients were SARS-CoV-2 seropositive at baseline. The whole spike protein was spanned by vaccine-associated CD4 TCRs, and dominant responses were seen in regions 160-218 and 743-854. Epitopes outside the regions mutated in the B.1.351 and B.1.1.7 variants were reportedly recognized by nearly half of the unique spike-specific TCRs. A significant rise in spike-specific TCR breadth and depth was observed after two AZD1222 doses relative to day 0 and relative to MenACWY recipients. Participants were mostly white British, with more females than males. The authors suggested clonal diversity may have been underestimated.

In light of the paper, this sample's time point label describes: baseline before first vaccination. Vaccinee samples were obtained from the UK trials COV001 and COV002, which included a single-blind randomized controlled phase 2/3 trial of AZD1222 (ChAdOx1 nCoV-19) in healthy adults. Trial participant PBMC samples were collected at day 0 and day 28 after the second dose for TCRbeta chain sequencing. This receptor chain uses TRBV4-2 and TRBJ1-4; TRBD1 is a possible D gene, resting on 5 matching bases. This specimen was peripheral blood, taken on day 0 of AZD1222 vaccination. The TCR comes from an adult in good health. The DNA sequence follows: TGTGCCAGCAGCCAAGACCCCACCGGGGGTAGGGAAAAACTGTTTTTT. Its translation is CASSQDPTGGREKLFF.